This T cell receptor beta chain was obtained from a study of neoadjuvant nivolumab and ipilimumab in lung cancer. Background on the study: The combination arm added day-1 ipilimumab 1 mg/kg to nivolumab 3 mg/kg on days 1, 15, 29. Study-level results: Only a single major-pathologic-response sample was available for clonality analysis. From pretherapy to surgery, tumor richness and clonality rose with dual therapy. TCR richness and clonality were higher in tumors than adjacent uninvolved lung.

Note on this clone: Its antigen is as yet unknown.

The CDR3 is 14 amino acids. The repertoire was sequenced with immunoSEQ multiplex PCR; TCRdb's copy has only in-frame clones and lacks some. The table includes just over 3,000 clones, about nine tenths detected once. This receptor was taken from an adult with non-small cell lung cancer. V usage is TRBV21-1 and J usage is TRBJ2-7; the table's D call, TRBD1, was not checked against the DNA. TRBV21-1 is described as a pseudogene. The sample in question was tumor tissue, obtained after neoadjuvant nivolumab, alone or with ipilimumab, at or shortly before surgery. CDR3 residues: CASSKGASSYEQYF. The CDR3 DNA reads TGTGCCAGCAGCAAAGGGGCTTCCTCCTACGAGCAGTACTTC.